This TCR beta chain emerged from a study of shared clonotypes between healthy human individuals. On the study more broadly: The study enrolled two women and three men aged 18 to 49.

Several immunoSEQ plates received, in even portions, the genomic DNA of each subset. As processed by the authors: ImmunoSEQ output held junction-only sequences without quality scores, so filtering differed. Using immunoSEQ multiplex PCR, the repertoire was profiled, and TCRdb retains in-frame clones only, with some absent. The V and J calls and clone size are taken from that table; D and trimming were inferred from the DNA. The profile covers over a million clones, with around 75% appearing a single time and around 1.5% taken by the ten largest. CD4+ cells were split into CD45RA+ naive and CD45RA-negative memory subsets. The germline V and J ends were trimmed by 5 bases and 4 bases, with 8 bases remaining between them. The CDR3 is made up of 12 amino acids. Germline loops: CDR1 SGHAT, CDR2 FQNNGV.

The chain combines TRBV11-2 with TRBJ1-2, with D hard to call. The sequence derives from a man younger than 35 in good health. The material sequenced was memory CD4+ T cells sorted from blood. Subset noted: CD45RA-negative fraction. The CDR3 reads CASSAGLYGYTF. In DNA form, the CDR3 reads TGTGCCAGCAGCGCGGGCCTCTATGGCTACACCTTC.